This T cell receptor beta chain was documented in a study of T-cell memory formation after mild COVID-19. This clonotype was detected only a few times. V lost 6 bases to trimming and J lost 1 base, with 6 bases between them. This CDR3 spans 12 amino acids. Germline values: CDR1 SNHLY, CDR2 FYNNEI. TCRdb fed the 5' RACE reads into MiXCR, producing one record per CDR3 protein. There are 400,000 to 500,000 distinct CDR3 sequences in the sample; 15% to 20% occur only once, and 8.4% lies in the top ten. This chain joins TRBV2 and TRBJ1-2, with a possible D match to TRBD1 (6 bases). Input material: PBMCs or a T cell subset sorted from them (not recorded which). The receptor's source is an adult woman who had mild COVID-19 (a few samples of this study predate the infection). Cell type and time point are not known. As DNA, the CDR3 is TGTGCCAGCAGGGACAGTAACTATGGCTACACCTTC. It translates to CASRDSNYGYTF.